This T cell receptor beta chain was found in a study of CDR3 diversity in severe acne. TCRdb re-analysed the PCR reads in MiXCR, keeping a single row per CDR3 protein. In the table there are around 94,000 distinct CDR3 sequences, under 60% of which are singletons. This CDR3 is built from 15 residues. J was trimmed by 3 bases and V by 5 bases; bases with no gene match: 4. Germline-derived CDR1 and CDR2 are SGHVS and FNYEAQ. This sequence was found in a male donor with acne. The source material was blood. The chain uses TRBV7-6 and TRBJ2-2; the match to TRBD2 covers 9 bases. CDR3 nucleotides: TGTGCCAGCAGCGGTGGGACTAGCCACACCGGGGAGCTGTTTTTT. This gives the protein CASSGGTSHTGELFF.